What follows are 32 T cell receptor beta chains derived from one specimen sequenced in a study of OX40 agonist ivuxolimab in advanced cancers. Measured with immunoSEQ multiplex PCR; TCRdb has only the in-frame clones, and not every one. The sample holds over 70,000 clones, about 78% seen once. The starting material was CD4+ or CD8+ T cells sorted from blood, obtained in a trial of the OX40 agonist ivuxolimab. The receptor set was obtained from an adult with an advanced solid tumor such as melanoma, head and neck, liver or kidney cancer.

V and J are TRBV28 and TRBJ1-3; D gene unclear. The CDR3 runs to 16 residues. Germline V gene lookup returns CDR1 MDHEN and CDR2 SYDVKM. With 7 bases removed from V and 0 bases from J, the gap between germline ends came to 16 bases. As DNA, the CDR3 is TGTGCCAGCACCCCGGCGGGATTGAACTCTGGAAACACCATATATTTT. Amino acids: CASTPAGLNSGNTIYF.

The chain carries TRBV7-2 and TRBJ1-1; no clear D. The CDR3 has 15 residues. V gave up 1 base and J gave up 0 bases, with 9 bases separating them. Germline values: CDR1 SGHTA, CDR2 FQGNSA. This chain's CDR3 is CASSLVGRLNTEAFF. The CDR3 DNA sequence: TGTGCCAGCAGCTTAGTGGGCAGACTGAACACTGAAGCTTTCTTT.

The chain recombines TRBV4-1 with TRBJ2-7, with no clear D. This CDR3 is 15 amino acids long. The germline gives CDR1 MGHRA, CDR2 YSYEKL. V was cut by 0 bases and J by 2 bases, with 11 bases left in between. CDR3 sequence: CASSQDGQVAYEQYF. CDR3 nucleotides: TGCGCCAGCAGCCAAGACGGGCAGGTTGCCTACGAGCAGTACTTC.

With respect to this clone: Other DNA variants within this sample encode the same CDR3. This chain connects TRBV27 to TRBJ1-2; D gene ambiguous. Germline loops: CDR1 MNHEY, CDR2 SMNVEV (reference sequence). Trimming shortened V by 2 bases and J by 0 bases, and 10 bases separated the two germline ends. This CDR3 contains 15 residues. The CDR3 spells CASSLNGRANYGYTF. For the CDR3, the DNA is TGTGCCAGCAGTTTAAATGGCAGAGCTAACTATGGCTACACCTTC.

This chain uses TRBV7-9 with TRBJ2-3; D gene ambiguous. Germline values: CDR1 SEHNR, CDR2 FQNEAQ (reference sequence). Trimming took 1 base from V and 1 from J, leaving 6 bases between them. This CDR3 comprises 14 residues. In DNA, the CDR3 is TGTGCCAGCAGCTTAGGGATGGGCACAGATACGCAGTATTTT. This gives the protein CASSLGMGTDTQYF.

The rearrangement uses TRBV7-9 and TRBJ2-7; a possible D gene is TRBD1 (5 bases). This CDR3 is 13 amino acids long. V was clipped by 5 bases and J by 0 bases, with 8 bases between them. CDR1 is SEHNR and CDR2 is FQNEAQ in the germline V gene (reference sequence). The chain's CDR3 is CASSTTASYEQYF. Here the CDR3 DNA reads TGTGCCAGCAGCACGACAGCCTCCTACGAGCAGTACTTC.

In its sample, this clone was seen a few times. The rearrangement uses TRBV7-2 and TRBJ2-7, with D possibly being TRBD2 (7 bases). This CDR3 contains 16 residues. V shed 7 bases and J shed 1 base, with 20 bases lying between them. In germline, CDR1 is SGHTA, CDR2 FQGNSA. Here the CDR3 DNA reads TGTGCCAGCAACCTCCTGCGGGGGCGGGGGTCCTACGAGCAGTACTTC. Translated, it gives CASNLLRGRGSYEQYF.

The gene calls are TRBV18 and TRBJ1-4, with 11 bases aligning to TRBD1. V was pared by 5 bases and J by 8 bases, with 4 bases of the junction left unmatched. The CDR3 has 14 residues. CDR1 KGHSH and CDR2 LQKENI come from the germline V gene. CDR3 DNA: TGTGCCAGCTCATCCGGGACAGGGGGAGAAAAACTGTTTTTT. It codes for CASSSGTGGEKLFF.

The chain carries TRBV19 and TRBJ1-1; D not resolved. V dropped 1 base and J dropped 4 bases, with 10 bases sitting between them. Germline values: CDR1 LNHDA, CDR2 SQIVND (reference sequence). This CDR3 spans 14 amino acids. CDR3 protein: CASSIGEGGTEAFF. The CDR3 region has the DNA TGTGCCAGTAGTATAGGGGAGGGAGGCACTGAAGCTTTCTTT.

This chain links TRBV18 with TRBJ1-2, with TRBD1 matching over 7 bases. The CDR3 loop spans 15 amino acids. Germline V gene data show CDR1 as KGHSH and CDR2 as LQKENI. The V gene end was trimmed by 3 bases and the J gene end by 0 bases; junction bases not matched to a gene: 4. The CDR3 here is CASSPGTVSNYGYTF. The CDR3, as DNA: TGTGCCAGCTCACCTGGGACAGTTTCTAACTATGGCTACACCTTC.

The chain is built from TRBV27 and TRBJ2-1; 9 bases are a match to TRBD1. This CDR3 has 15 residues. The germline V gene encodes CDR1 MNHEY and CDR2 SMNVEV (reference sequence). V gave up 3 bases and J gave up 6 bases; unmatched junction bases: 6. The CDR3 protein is CASSFRTGEVNEQFF. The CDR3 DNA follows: TGTGCCAGCAGTTTTCGGACAGGGGAGGTCAATGAGCAGTTCTTC.

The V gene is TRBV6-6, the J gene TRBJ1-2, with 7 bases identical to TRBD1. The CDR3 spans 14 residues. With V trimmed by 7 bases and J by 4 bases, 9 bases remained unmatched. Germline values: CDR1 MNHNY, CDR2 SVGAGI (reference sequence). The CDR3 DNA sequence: TGTGCCAGCATCCAACAGGGGTCCTTCTATGGCTACACCTTC. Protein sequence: CASIQQGSFYGYTF.

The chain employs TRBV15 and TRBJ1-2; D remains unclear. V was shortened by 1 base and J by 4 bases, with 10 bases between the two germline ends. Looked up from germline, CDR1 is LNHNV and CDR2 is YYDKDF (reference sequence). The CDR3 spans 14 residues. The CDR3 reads CATSRGGDGYGYTF. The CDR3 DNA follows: TGTGCCACCAGCAGAGGCGGCGACGGCTATGGCTACACCTTC.

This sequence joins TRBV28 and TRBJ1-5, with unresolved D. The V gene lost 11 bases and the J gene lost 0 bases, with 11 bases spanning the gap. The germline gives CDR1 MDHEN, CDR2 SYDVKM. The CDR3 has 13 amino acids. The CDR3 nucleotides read TGTGCCTGCCAGACGAGTAGCAATCAGCCCCAGCATTTT. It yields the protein CACQTSSNQPQHF.

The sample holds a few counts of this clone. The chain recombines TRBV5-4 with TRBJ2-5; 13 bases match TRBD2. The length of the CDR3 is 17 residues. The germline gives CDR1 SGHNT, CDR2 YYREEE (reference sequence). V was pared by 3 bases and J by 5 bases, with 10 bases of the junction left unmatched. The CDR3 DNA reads TGTGCCAGCAGCTCAGGACTAGCGGGAGACCCCCGGGAGACCCAGTACTTC. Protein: CASSSGLAGDPRETQYF.

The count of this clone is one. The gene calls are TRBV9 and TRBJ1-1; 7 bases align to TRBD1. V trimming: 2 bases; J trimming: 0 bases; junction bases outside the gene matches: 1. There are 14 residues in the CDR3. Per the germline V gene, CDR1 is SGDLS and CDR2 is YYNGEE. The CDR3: CASSVTGMNTEAFF. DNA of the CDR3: TGTGCCAGCAGCGTGACAGGGATGAACACTGAAGCTTTCTTT.

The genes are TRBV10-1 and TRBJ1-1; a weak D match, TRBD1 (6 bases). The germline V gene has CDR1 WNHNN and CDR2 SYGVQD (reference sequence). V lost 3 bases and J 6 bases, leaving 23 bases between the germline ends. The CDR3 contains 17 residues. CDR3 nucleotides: TGCGCCAGCAGTGAAAGCCCTTTTCGTCGACAGGCCGCTGAAGCTTTCTTT. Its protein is CASSESPFRRQAAEAFF.

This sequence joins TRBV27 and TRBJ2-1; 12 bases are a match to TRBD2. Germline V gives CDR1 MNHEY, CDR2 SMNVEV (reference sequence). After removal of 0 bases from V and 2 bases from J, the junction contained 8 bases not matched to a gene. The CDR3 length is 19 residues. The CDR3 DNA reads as TGTGCCAGCAGTTTATCGGGGAGACTAGCGGGAGTCGCCTACAATGAGCAGTTCTTC. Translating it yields CASSLSGRLAGVAYNEQFF.

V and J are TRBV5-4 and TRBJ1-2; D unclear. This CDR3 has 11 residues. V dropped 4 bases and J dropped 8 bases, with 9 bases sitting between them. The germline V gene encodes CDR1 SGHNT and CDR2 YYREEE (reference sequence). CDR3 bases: TGTGCCAGCAGCCAAGGTACGGGCTACACCTTC. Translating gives CASSQGTGYTF.

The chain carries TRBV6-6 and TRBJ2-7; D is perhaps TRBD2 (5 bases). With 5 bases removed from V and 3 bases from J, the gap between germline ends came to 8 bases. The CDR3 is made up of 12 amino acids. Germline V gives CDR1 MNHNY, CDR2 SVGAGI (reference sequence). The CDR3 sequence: CASSIRDYEQYF. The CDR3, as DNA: TGTGCCAGCAGTATCCGGGACTACGAGCAGTACTTC.

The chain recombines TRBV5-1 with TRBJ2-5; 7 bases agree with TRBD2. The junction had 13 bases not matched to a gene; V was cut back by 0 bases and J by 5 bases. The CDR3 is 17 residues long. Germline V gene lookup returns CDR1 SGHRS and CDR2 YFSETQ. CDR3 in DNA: TGCGCCAGCAGCTTGGGCCCCCCGAGGGGAGGGTTGGAGACCCAGTACTTC. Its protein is CASSLGPPRGGLETQYF.

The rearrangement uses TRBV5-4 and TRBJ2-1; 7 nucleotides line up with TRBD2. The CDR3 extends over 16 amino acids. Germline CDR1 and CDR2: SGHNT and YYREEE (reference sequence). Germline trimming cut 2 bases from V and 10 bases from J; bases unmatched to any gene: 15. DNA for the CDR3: TGTGCCAGCAGCTTTGGCGGCGGGAGTGGCGGAAGGGAGCAGTTCTTC. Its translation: CASSFGGGSGGREQFF.

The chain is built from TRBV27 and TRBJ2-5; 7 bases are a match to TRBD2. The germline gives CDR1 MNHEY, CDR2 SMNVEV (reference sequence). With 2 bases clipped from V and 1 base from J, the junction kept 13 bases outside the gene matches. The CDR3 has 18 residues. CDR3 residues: CASSLGLAGGLRQETQYF. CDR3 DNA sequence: TGTGCCAGCAGTTTAGGGTTAGCGGGTGGCCTTCGCCAAGAGACCCAGTACTTC.

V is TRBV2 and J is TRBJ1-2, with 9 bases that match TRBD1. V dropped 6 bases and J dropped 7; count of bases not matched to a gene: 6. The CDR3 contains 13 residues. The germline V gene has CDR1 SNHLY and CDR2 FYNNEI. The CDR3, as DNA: TGTGCCAGCAGGGAACAGGGGGCCTTTGGCTACACCTTC. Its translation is CASREQGAFGYTF.

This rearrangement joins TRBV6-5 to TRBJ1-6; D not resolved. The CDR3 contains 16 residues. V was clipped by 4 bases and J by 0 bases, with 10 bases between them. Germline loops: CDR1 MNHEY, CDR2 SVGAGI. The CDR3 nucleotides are TGTGCCAGCAGTTCGGCGGTGAGCTCCTATAATTCACCCCTCCACTTT. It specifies CASSSAVSSYNSPLHF.

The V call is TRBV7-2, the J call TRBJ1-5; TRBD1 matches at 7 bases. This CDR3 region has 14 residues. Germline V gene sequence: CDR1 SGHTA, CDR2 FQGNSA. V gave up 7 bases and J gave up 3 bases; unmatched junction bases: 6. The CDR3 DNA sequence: TGTGCCAGCACCCCGGGACAGTTCAATCAGCCCCAGCATTTT. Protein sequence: CASTPGQFNQPQHF.

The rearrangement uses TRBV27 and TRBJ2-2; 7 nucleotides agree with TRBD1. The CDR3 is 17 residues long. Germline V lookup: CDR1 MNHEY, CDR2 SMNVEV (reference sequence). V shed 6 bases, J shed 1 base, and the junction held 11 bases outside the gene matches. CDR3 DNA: TGTGCCAGCAGCCCCGATAAGACAGGGATGAACACCGGGGAGCTGTTTTTT. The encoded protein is CASSPDKTGMNTGELFF.

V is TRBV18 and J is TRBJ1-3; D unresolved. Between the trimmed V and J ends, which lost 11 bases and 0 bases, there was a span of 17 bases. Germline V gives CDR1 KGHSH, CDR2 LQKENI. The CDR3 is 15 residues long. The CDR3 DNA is TGTGCCGGAAAAGGGTCCTTGAGCTCTGGAAACACCATATATTTT. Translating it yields CAGKGSLSSGNTIYF.

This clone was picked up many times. The CDR3 bases are TGTGCCAGCACCGTGTCTGGAAACACCATATATTTT. As protein: CASTVSGNTIYF. V and J are TRBV7-9 and TRBJ1-3; D not resolved. CDR1 and CDR2 from the germline V gene are SEHNR and FQNEAQ (reference sequence). The CDR3 covers 12 residues. Trimming pared 7 bases from V and 1 base from J, leaving 5 bases between.

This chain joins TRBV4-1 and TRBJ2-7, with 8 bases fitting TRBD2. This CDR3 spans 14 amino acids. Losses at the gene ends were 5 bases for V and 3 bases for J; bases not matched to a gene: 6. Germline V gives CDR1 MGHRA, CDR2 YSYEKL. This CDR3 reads CASSGAGEHYEQYF. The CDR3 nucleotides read TGCGCCAGCAGCGGAGCGGGAGAGCACTACGAGCAGTACTTC.

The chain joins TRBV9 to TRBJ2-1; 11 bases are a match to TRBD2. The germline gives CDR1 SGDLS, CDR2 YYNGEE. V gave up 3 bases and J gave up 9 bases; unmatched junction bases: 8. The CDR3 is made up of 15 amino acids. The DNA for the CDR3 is TGTGCCAGCAGCGCCATTGGGACTAGCGGTATTGAGCAGTTCTTC. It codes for CASSAIGTSGIEQFF.

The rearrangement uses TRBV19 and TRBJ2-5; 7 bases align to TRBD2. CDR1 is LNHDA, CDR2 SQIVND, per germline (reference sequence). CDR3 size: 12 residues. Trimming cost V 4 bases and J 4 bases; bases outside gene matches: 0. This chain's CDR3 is CASSSGGETQYF. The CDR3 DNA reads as TGTGCCAGTAGTAGCGGGGGAGAGACCCAGTACTTC.